Listed below are T cell receptor beta chains from one sample, sequenced in a study of radiation and T cells in renal cell carcinoma. Here immunoSEQ multiplex PCR was the method, and the copy in TCRdb shows in-frame clones only, minus some. Of 97,000 or so clones in the sample, about 79% were seen once. This specimen was blood, taken from a patient whose treatment included radiotherapy and nephrectomy. The receptor source for this set is a man aged 60 to 75 with renal cell carcinoma. Both conserved end residues are part of each CDR3. D genes are given only for firm matches. Size is omitted from some rows. Given values are once, few, many or a class for expanded clones.

size: once
J: TRBJ2-2
V: TRBV6-6
D: NA
DNA: TGTGCCAGCAGTTACCACGGCCAGAACACCGGGGAGCTGTTTTTT
CDR3: CASSYHGQNTGELFF

size: NA
J: TRBJ2-1
V: TRBV5-1
D: TRBD2
DNA: TGCGCCAGCAGCCTCACTAGCGGGGCCTACAATGAGCAGTTCTTC
CDR3: CASSLTSGAYNEQFF

size: many
J: TRBJ2-2
V: TRBV11-1
D: NA
DNA: TGTGCCAGCAGCCTCCGTTTCGGGCATCCCGGGGAGCTGTTTTTT
CDR3: CASSLRFGHPGELFF

size: NA
J: TRBJ1-5
V: TRBV10-2
D: NA
DNA: TGCGCCAGCAGTGAACAGGGTCGGGGATCGGCCCAGCATTTT
CDR3: CASSEQGRGSAQHF

size: NA
J: TRBJ1-3
V: TRBV6-6
D: TRBD1
DNA: TGTGCCAGCAGTCAAGCAGGGGGCCCTGGAAACACCATATATTTT
CDR3: CASSQAGGPGNTIYF

size: many
J: TRBJ2-5
V: TRBV19
D: TRBD1
DNA: TGTGCCAGCTCTACAGGGGCGGCTAGGGAGACCCAGTACTTC
CDR3: CASSTGAARETQYF

size: NA
J: TRBJ1-2
V: TRBV10-3
D: NA
DNA: TGTGCCATCAGTGAATGGGTTAACTATGGCTACACCTTC
CDR3: CAISEWVNYGYTF

size: NA
J: TRBJ1-3
V: TRBV4-3
D: NA
DNA: TGCGCCAGCAGCCAAGATCCGGGACACCAACCTGGAAACACCATATATTTT
CDR3: CASSQDPGHQPGNTIYF

size: NA
J: TRBJ2-3
V: TRBV11-2
D: NA
DNA: TGTGCCAGCAGCTTAGACCAGTCGGGATCAGATACGCAGTATTTT
CDR3: CASSLDQSGSDTQYF

size: few
J: TRBJ2-7
V: TRBV27
D: NA
DNA: TGTGCCAGCAGTCCGTCCCAAGGGCTCTACGAGCAGTACTTC
CDR3: CASSPSQGLYEQYF

size: NA
J: TRBJ2-4
V: TRBV10-1
D: TRBD2
DNA: TGCGCCAGCAGTGAAGGTCCAGCGGGAGAGTACTTC
CDR3: CASSEGPAGEYF

size: NA
J: TRBJ2-7
V: TRBV19
D: TRBD2
DNA: TGTGCCAGCCACCCGCGGGGGGCGAGGTACGAGCAGTACTTC
CDR3: CASHPRGARYEQYF

size: NA
J: TRBJ2-1
V: TRBV10-2
D: TRBD2
DNA: TGCGCCAGCAGTCTGCTAGCGGGGCCACAGTCGTACAATGAGCAGTTCTTC
CDR3: CASSLLAGPQSYNEQFF

size: NA
J: TRBJ2-5
V: TRBV7-7
D: NA
DNA: TGTGCCAGCAGCCAATTAACCGGGCTCGGGGAGACCCAGTACTTC
CDR3: CASSQLTGLGETQYF

size: NA
J: TRBJ1-1
V: TRBV19
D: NA
DNA: TGTGCCAGTAGTAGTCCGAACACTGAAGCTTTCTTT
CDR3: CASSSPNTEAFF

size: NA
J: TRBJ2-1
V: TRBV27
D: NA
DNA: TGTGCCAGCAGTTTTACCAGCGCGGAATATGAGCAGTTCTTC
CDR3: CASSFTSAEYEQFF

size: NA
J: TRBJ1-1
V: TRBV9
D: NA
DNA: TGTGCCAGCAGCTACCAGCCGGGTTCTGAAGCTTTCTTT
CDR3: CASSYQPGSEAFF